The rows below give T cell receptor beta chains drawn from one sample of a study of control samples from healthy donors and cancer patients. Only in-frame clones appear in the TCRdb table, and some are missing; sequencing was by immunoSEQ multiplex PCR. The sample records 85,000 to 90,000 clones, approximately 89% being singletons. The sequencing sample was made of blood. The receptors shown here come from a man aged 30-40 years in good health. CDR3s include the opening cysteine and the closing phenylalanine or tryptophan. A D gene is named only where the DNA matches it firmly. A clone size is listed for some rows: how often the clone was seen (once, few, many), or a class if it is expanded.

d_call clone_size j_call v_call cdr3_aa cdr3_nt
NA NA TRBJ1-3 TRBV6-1 CASSEGGNTIYF TGTGCCAGCAGTGAAGGCGGAAACACCATATATTTT
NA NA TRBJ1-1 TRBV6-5 CASRGRGTTEAFF TGTGCCAGCAGAGGACGGGGGACCACTGAAGCTTTCTTT
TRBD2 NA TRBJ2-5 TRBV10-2 CASNGLAGPQETQYF TGCGCCAGCAACGGACTAGCGGGGCCTCAAGAGACCCAGTACTTC
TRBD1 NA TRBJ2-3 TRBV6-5 CASSSGTGRSDTQYF TGTGCCAGCAGTTCGGGGACAGGTCGTTCCGATACGCAGTATTTT
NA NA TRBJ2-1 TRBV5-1 CASSPKSDPNEQFF TGCGCCAGCAGCCCGAAGTCGGACCCCAATGAGCAGTTCTTC
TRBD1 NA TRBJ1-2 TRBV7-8 CASSFPPTGLNGYTF TGTGCCAGCAGCTTCCCCCCGACAGGGTTGAACGGCTACACCTTC
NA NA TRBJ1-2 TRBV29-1 CSALIMYGYTF TGCAGCGCGCTAATCATGTATGGCTACACCTTC
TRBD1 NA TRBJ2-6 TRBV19 CASSSTGTPGANVLTF TGTGCCAGTAGTTCGACAGGGACCCCTGGGGCCAACGTCCTGACTTTC
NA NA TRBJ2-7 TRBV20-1 CSASNFYEQYF TGCAGTGCGTCGAACTTCTACGAGCAGTACTTC
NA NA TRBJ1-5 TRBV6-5 CASRRRENSNQPQHF TGTGCCAGCAGACGCCGGGAAAATAGCAATCAGCCCCAGCATTTT
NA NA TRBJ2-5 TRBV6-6 CASRGSQETQYF TGTGCCTCCCGGGGGTCCCAAGAGACCCAGTACTTC
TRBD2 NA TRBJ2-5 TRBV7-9 CASGGSGRAEETQYF TGTGCCAGCGGGGGGTCAGGGAGGGCCGAGGAGACCCAGTACTTC
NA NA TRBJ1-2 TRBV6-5 CASSYSYSGAYGYTF TGTGCCAGCAGTTACTCGTACTCAGGGGCCTATGGCTACACCTTC
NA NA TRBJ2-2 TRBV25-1 CASSDVRLSTGELFF TGTGCCAGCAGTGACGTAAGACTGAGCACCGGGGAGCTGTTTTTT
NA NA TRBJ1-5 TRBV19 CASSSEGGLAQPQHF TGTGCCAGTAGTAGTGAGGGGGGCTTGGCTCAGCCCCAGCATTTT
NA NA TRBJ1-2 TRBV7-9 CASSSLTRDSSSKGYGYTF TGTGCCAGCAGCTCTCTTACCCGGGACTCCTCTTCTAAAGGCTATGGCTACACCTTC
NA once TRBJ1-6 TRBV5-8 CASSHGTDNSPLHF TGTGCCAGCAGCCACGGGACTGATAATTCACCCCTCCACTTT
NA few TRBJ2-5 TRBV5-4 CASSLAGLGTQYF TGTGCCAGCAGCTTGGCGGGTTTGGGGACCCAGTACTTC
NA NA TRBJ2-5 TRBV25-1 CASSSWEGAKETQYF TGTGCCAGCTCCTCATGGGAGGGGGCGAAAGAGACCCAGTACTTC